These 21 T cell receptor beta chains share one sample of origin, sequenced in a study of shared clonotypes between healthy human individuals. Data came from immunoSEQ multiplex PCR; TCRdb stores just in-frame clones and leaves some out. In the table there are 450,000 to 650,000 clones, roughly 79% of which are singletons. The sample consisted of PBMCs. These receptors all stem from a woman aged 40 to 50 in good health. Some clones in this sample may be carry-over from other donors' samples.

This chain connects TRBV7-2 to TRBJ2-1; TRBD2 matches at 16 bases. Germline V gene sequence: CDR1 SGHTA, CDR2 FQGNSA. J gave up 7 bases and V 5 bases, and 5 bases lay outside the gene matches. This CDR3 has 16 residues. For the CDR3, the DNA is TGTGCCAGCAGCGCCGGGACTAGCGGGAGGGTGAATGAGCAGTTCTTC. It translates to CASSAGTSGRVNEQFF.

The chain combines TRBV19 with TRBJ1-1, with a possible D match to TRBD1 (6 bases). The CDR3 spans 15 residues. V dropped 5 bases and J dropped 3 bases, with 16 bases sitting between them. Germline V lookup: CDR1 LNHDA, CDR2 SQIVND (reference sequence). The CDR3 loop reads CASSRLPAGDTEAFF. The DNA for the CDR3 is TGTGCCAGTAGTCGGCTGCCGGCAGGGGACACTGAAGCTTTCTTT. The complete variable domain, with remaining parts taken from reference TRBV19 and TRBJ1-1, reads DGGITQSPKYLFRKEGQNVTLSCEQNLNHDAMYWYRQDPGQGLRLIYYSQIVNDFQKGDIAEGYSVSREKKESFPLTVTSAQKNPTAFYLCASSRLPAGDTEAFFGQGTRLTVV.

The gene calls are TRBV5-4 and TRBJ1-2; no clear D. CDR3 length: 13 residues. Germline lookup yields CDR1 SGHNT and CDR2 YYREEE (reference sequence). V shed 4 bases and J shed 0 bases, with 7 bases lying between them. CDR3 nucleotides: TGTGCCAGCAGCCCGGAGACTAACTATGGCTACACCTTC. The encoded protein is CASSPETNYGYTF.

This clone turned up a few times. The chain carries TRBV21-1 and TRBJ2-2; the table's D call, TRBD1, has no DNA check behind it. TRBV21-1 is designated a pseudogene. This CDR3 is built from 16 residues. CDR3 sequence (DNA): TGTGCCAGCAGCTCCCAGGTGTTACAGGGCACCGGGGAGCTGTTTTTT. This sequence encodes CASSSQVLQGTGELFF.

The J gene is TRBJ2-5, the V gene TRBV29-1, with D unclear. Trimming cost V 3 bases and J 8 bases, with 22 bases left between them. Germline loops: CDR1 SQVTM, CDR2 ANQGSEA. The CDR3 sequence is 15 residues long. The CDR3 sequence is CSVEPLFVGGGTQYF. CDR3 coding DNA: TGCAGCGTTGAGCCCCTTTTTGTGGGCGGCGGAACCCAGTACTTC.

Note on this clone: Other DNA sequences from this sample encode an identical CDR3 as well. The chain has TRBV29-1 and TRBJ2-1; weak D call: TRBD1 (6 bases). The germline V and J ends were trimmed by 4 bases and 4 bases, with 11 bases remaining between them. Per germline, CDR1 SQVTM and CDR2 ANQGSEA. The CDR3 loop spans 13 amino acids. The CDR3 nucleotides are TGCAGCGTTGGCAGGGGCCTTTACAATGAGCAGTTCTTC. Residues: CSVGRGLYNEQFF.

V and J are TRBV6-5 and TRBJ2-5; D may be TRBD1 (6 bases). The DNA end is a closer match to TRBJ2-7, so the J assignment may be wrong. Germline V gives CDR1 MNHEY, CDR2 SVGAGI. This CDR3 has 12 amino acids. In DNA, the CDR3 is TGTGCCAGCAGGAGGACAGATTACGAGCAGTACTTC. This codes for CASRRTDYEQYF.

V gene TRBV12-5 combines with J gene TRBJ2-2, with 13 nucleotides matching TRBD2. There are 17 residues in the CDR3. From germline, CDR1 is LGHNT and CDR2 FRNRAP. Losses at the gene ends were 5 bases for V and 6 bases for J; bases not matched to a gene: 9. The CDR3 DNA is TGTGCTAGTGGTCCAGGACTAGCGGGAGTTGGGGCCGGGGAGCTGTTTTTT. It encodes CASGPGLAGVGAGELFF.

The rearrangement joins TRBV19 to TRBJ2-1, with D hard to call. V was cut by 3 bases and J by 5 bases, with 8 bases left in between. The CDR3 covers 13 residues. CDR1 is LNHDA, CDR2 SQIVND, per germline (reference sequence). The CDR3 sequence is CASSILGHNEQFF. The CDR3 DNA reads TGTGCCAGTAGTATTCTCGGGCACAATGAGCAGTTCTTC.

The chain carries TRBV19 and TRBJ2-3; TRBD2 aligns across 8 bases. The ends lost 3 bases at V and 5 bases at J; junction bases unmatched: 4. CDR3 length: 14 residues. Per the germline V gene, CDR1 is LNHDA and CDR2 is SQIVND (reference sequence). The CDR3 region is CASSILAGKDTQYF. For the CDR3, the DNA is TGTGCCAGTAGTATCCTAGCGGGCAAAGATACGCAGTATTTT.

This chain links TRBV15 with TRBJ2-2, with TRBD2 identical over 10 bases. The V and J ends lost 6 bases and 5 bases, in that order; junction bases with no gene match: 6. This CDR3 has 15 residues. CDR1 is LNHNV, CDR2 YYDKDF, per germline (reference sequence). The CDR3: CATRASGSGTGELFF. The CDR3 DNA sequence: TGTGCCACCAGGGCTAGCGGGAGCGGGACCGGGGAGCTGTTTTTT.

The J gene is TRBJ1-1, the V gene TRBV4-2; D unclear. V lost 0 bases and J 1 base, leaving 9 bases between the germline ends. Per the germline V gene, CDR1 is LGHNA and CDR2 is YNFKEQ. The CDR3 contains 15 residues. The CDR3 DNA reads as TGTGCCAGCAGCCAAGAGGCAGCCCCGAACACTGAAGCTTTCTTT. Translation: CASSQEAAPNTEAFF.

The chain has TRBV9 and TRBJ2-7, with D perhaps matching TRBD1 (5 bases). The V and J ends lost 0 bases and 1 base respectively, with 5 bases between them. The CDR3 covers 13 residues. CDR1 SGDLS and CDR2 YYNGEE come from the germline V gene. The CDR3 region has the DNA TGTGCCAGCAGCGTAGAGGGGTCCTACGAGCAGTACTTC. This codes for CASSVEGSYEQYF. Full variable domain (remainder filled in from reference TRBV9 and TRBJ2-7): DSGVTQTPKHLITATGQRVTLRCSPRSGDLSVYWYQQSLDQGLQFLIQYYNGEERAKGNILERFSAQQFPDLHSELNLSSLELGDSALYFCASSVEGSYEQYFGPGTRLTVT.

This clone occurred once. The rearrangement links TRBV15 to TRBJ1-2, with TRBD1 matching over 7 bases. From germline, CDR1 is LNHNV and CDR2 YYDKDF (reference sequence). Trimming cost V 3 bases and J 2 bases; bases outside gene matches: 9. This CDR3 region has 16 residues. The CDR3 loop reads CATSRRTGAVNYGYTF. Here the CDR3 DNA reads TGTGCCACCAGCAGGAGAACAGGGGCAGTAAACTATGGCTACACCTTC.

The chain is built from TRBV28 and TRBJ2-1, with 10 positions matching TRBD2. V gave up 3 bases and J gave up 3 bases; unmatched junction bases: 5. Per the germline V gene, CDR1 is MDHEN and CDR2 is SYDVKM. The CDR3 totals 16 residues. The CDR3 sequence is CASSFQLAGVYNEQFF. DNA for the CDR3: TGTGCCAGCAGTTTCCAGCTAGCGGGAGTCTACAATGAGCAGTTCTTC.

The rearrangement uses TRBV2 and TRBJ1-5; D might be TRBD1 (5 bases). The CDR3 is 14 amino acids. Germline V lookup: CDR1 SNHLY, CDR2 FYNNEI. Trimming pared 5 bases from V and 5 bases from J, leaving 13 bases between. The CDR3 sequence: CASSQGFKDQPQHF. CDR3 nucleotides: TGTGCCAGCAGTCAGGGTTTCAAGGATCAGCCCCAGCATTTT.

This clone was detected a few times. The chain has TRBV6-4 and TRBJ2-3, with 8 bases matching TRBD2. The CDR3 is made up of 15 amino acids. Germline assignment: CDR1 MRHNA and CDR2 SNTAGT. J was trimmed by 1 base and V by 3 bases; bases with no gene match: 3. The CDR3 sequence is CASSEQAGGTDTQYF. The DNA for the CDR3 is TGTGCCAGCAGTGAGCAAGCGGGAGGCACAGATACGCAGTATTTT.

This clone was counted at least ten times. Other DNA sequences of this sample code for an identical CDR3. This chain links TRBV6-4 with TRBJ2-1, with D tentatively TRBD1 (5 bases). Per the germline V gene, CDR1 is MRHNA and CDR2 is SNTAGT. The CDR3 is made up of 13 amino acids. The V end was cut by 0 bases, the J end by 7 bases, with 7 bases between. The CDR3 sequence is CASSDSGVNEQFF. In DNA, the CDR3 is TGTGCCAGCAGTGACTCAGGGGTGAATGAGCAGTTCTTC.

This chain links TRBV9 with TRBJ2-5; the D gene could be TRBD1 or TRBD2 (5 bases each). The V and J ends lost 3 bases and 2 bases respectively, with 20 bases between them. CDR3 size: 17 residues. Germline CDR1 is SGDLS and CDR2 is YYNGEE. The CDR3 nucleotides are TGTGCCAGCAGCGAGAGATCCGGGACCAAAGATCAAGAGACCCAGTACTTC. This encodes CASSERSGTKDQETQYF.

This clone was detected many times. At the DNA level, this CDR3 is encoded by other sequences in the same sample as well. The rearrangement joins TRBV6-5 to TRBJ1-1; 7 positions agree with TRBD1. The length of the CDR3 is 12 residues. CDR1 MNHEY and CDR2 SVGAGI come from the germline V gene. The V segment lost 5 bases and the J segment 5 bases; nucleotides outside the gene matches: 2. The CDR3 protein is CASSTGETEAFF. CDR3 nucleotide sequence: TGTGCCAGCAGTACAGGGGAGACTGAAGCTTTCTTT.

The count of this clone is one. A read error likely explains this, since a far larger clone differs by one base. This specimen includes other DNA sequences encoding the same CDR3. The CDR3 protein is CASRSPSYEQYF. The CDR3 DNA is TGTGCCAGCAGGTCCCCATCGTACGAGCAGTACTTC. The rearrangement links TRBV27 to TRBJ2-7; D gene unclear. Trimming left V 6 bases short and J 4 bases short, with 10 bases between. Germline V gene lookup returns CDR1 MNHEY and CDR2 SMNVEV (reference sequence). The CDR3 is made up of 12 amino acids.